This passage covers 25 T cell receptor beta chains from one sample sequenced in a study of T-cell memory formation after mild COVID-19. MiXCR, run by TCRdb on the 5' RACE reads, gives a single entry per CDR3 protein. The sample has 400,000 to 550,000 distinct CDR3 sequences, approximately 25% seen once. Sequencing was performed on PBMCs or a T cell subset sorted from them (not recorded which). Receptors originate from an adult woman who had mild COVID-19 (a few samples of this study predate the infection). Cell type and time point are not known.

There are a few counts of this clonotype. This sequence joins TRBV7-3 and TRBJ1-2, with D possibly matching TRBD1 (6 bases). There are 14 residues in the CDR3. V shed 5 bases and J shed 4 bases, with 14 bases lying between them. CDR1 is SGHTA and CDR2 is FQGTGA in the germline V gene. The CDR3 coding sequence is TGTGCCAGCAGCCCCGGGGGGGCAGGCTATGGCTACACCTTC. Its protein product is CASSPGGAGYGYTF.

This clonotype showed up just a few times. V gene TRBV7-2 combines with J gene TRBJ2-1, with 9 bases fitting TRBD2. There are 15 residues in the CDR3. The germline CDR1 and CDR2 sequences are SGHTA and FQGNSA. Losses at the gene ends were 0 bases for V and 7 bases for J; bases not matched to a gene: 4. This CDR3 is CASSLAAGGLNEQFF. CDR3 in DNA: TGTGCCAGCAGCTTAGCCGCGGGAGGGTTAAATGAGCAGTTCTTC.

V and J are TRBV6-5 and TRBJ2-7; no firm D call. Trimming took 6 bases from V and 3 from J, leaving 12 bases between them. Germline V gene lookup returns CDR1 MNHEY and CDR2 SVGAGI. The CDR3 totals 13 residues. This chain's CDR3 is CASSHKILYEQYF. The CDR3 bases are TGTGCCAGCAGCCATAAGATCCTCTACGAGCAGTACTTC.

This clonotype turned up a few times. J is TRBJ1-2 and V is TRBV29-1; D might be TRBD1 (5 bases). The length of the CDR3 is 12 residues. V was shortened by 6 bases and J by 2 bases, with 10 bases between the two germline ends. CDR1 is SQVTM, CDR2 ANQGSEA, per germline. CDR3 amino acids: CSVRGPNYGYTF. The DNA of the CDR3 is TGCAGCGTAAGGGGACCGAACTATGGCTACACCTTC.

The genes are TRBV6-2 or TRBV6-3 and TRBJ1-5; D is perhaps TRBD1 (5 bases). The CDR3 sequence is 16 residues long. V was shortened by 2 bases and J by 2 bases, with 13 bases between the two germline ends. In germline, CDR1 is MNHEY, CDR2 SVGEGT. The CDR3 bases are TGTGCCAGCAGTTACGGTGGCAGGGCAGGCAATCAGCCCCAGCATTTT. This codes for CASSYGGRAGNQPQHF.

This clonotype was detected only a few times. V gene TRBV18 combines with J gene TRBJ2-7; perhaps TRBD1 as D (5 bases). CDR1 and CDR2 from the germline V gene are KGHSH and LQKENI. V gave up 0 bases and J gave up 5 bases, with 14 bases separating them. CDR3 size: 15 residues. CDR3 sequence reads: CASSPPIKGSHEQYF. The CDR3 DNA sequence: TGTGCCAGCTCACCACCGATCAAGGGGTCCCACGAGCAGTACTTC.

Many counts were recorded for this clonotype. The chain uses TRBV12-3 or TRBV12-4 and TRBJ2-3; TRBD1 might be the D (6 bases). The CDR3 length is 13 residues. Trimming pared 5 bases from V and 5 bases from J, leaving 11 bases between. CDR3: CASSHGQKDTQYF. The CDR3 DNA reads as TGTGCCAGCAGTCACGGACAGAAAGATACGCAGTATTTT.

V usage is TRBV12-3 or TRBV12-4 and J usage is TRBJ2-7; weak D call: TRBD1 (5 bases). The CDR3 runs 16 residues. V gave up 6 bases and J gave up 7 bases, with 25 bases separating them. In DNA form, the CDR3 reads TGTGCCAGCAGCCCGCCCCCGACAGTAACCCTAAGGGAGCAGTACTTC. Translating it yields CASSPPPTVTLREQYF.

The genes are TRBV12-3 or TRBV12-4 and TRBJ2-7, with a weak D call TRBD1 (6 bases). CDR3 length equals 13 residues. V lost 6 bases and J 5 bases, leaving 14 bases between the germline ends. CDR3 amino acids: CASSPDRFHEQYF. The CDR3 DNA reads TGTGCCAGCAGCCCTGACAGGTTCCACGAGCAGTACTTC.

The chain carries TRBV6-5 and TRBJ1-4; 10 bases are a match to TRBD1. There are 15 residues in the CDR3. V lost 6 bases to trimming and J lost 7 bases; unmatched junction nucleotides: 8. In germline, CDR1 is MNHEY, CDR2 SVGAGI. The CDR3 loop reads CASSQPGQGFEKLFF. CDR3 sequence (DNA): TGTGCCAGCAGCCAACCGGGACAGGGGTTTGAAAAACTGTTTTTT.

A few counts support this clonotype. The chain combines TRBV20-1 with TRBJ1-2; no reliable D call. Germline-derived CDR1 and CDR2 are DFQATT and SNEGSKA (reference sequence). The CDR3 contains 13 residues. The germline V and J ends were trimmed by 5 bases and 8 bases, with 18 bases remaining between them. In DNA, the CDR3 is TGCAGTGCTCCTGAGCCCGGGCCGCCGGGCTACACCTTC. This gives the protein CSAPEPGPPGYTF.

The table lists this clonotype with a few counts. The V and J genes are TRBV29-1 and TRBJ2-6; D is undetermined. Per the germline V gene, CDR1 is SQVTM and CDR2 is ANQGSEA. CDR3 length: 15 residues. V shed 2 bases and J shed 0 bases, with 8 bases lying between them. The CDR3: CSVEWEDSGANVLTF. DNA of the CDR3: TGCAGCGTTGAATGGGAAGACTCTGGGGCCAACGTCCTGACTTTC.

The chain is built from TRBV7-9 and TRBJ2-2; D is unresolved. V lost 0 bases and J 3 bases, leaving 5 bases between the germline ends. Germline lookup yields CDR1 SEHNR and CDR2 FQNEAQ (reference sequence). The CDR3 runs 14 residues. DNA for the CDR3: TGTGCCAGCAGCTTAGCCACCTACACCGGGGAGCTGTTTTTT. Translation: CASSLATYTGELFF.

This clonotype was counted between two and nine times. The chain carries TRBV12-3 or TRBV12-4 and TRBJ2-3, with D uncertain. Trimming left V 3 bases short and J 2 bases short, with 9 bases between. The CDR3 extends over 14 amino acids. The CDR3 spells CASSFESPTDTQYF. CDR3 coding DNA: TGTGCCAGCAGTTTTGAATCCCCCACAGATACGCAGTATTTT.

This clonotype occurred a few times. This chain uses TRBV5-5 with TRBJ1-1, with no clear D. Germline values: CDR1 SGHKS, CDR2 YYEKEE (reference sequence). The CDR3 covers 16 residues. V was shortened by 0 bases and J by 2 bases, with 14 bases between the two germline ends. The CDR3 sequence: CASSLGFNKGNTEAFF. The CDR3 DNA reads TGTGCCAGCAGCTTGGGGTTTAATAAGGGAAACACTGAAGCTTTCTTT.

The chain joins TRBV7-2 to TRBJ2-1; 11 bases agree with TRBD2. Germline V gives CDR1 SGHTA, CDR2 FQGNSA. Trimming took 4 bases from V and 6 from J; bases not matched to a gene: 8. The CDR3 runs to 16 residues. CDR3 bases: TGTGCCAGCAGCTCGCCTCTAACTAGCGGGAGCAATGAGCAGTTCTTC. This translates into CASSSPLTSGSNEQFF. The full variable domain, in which reference TRBV7-2 and TRBJ2-1 provide the parts outside the CDR3, is GAGVSQSPSNKVTEKGKDVELRCDPISGHTALYWYRQSLGQGLEFLIYFQGNSAPDKSGLPSDRFSAERTGGSVSTLTIQRTQQEDSAVYLCASSSPLTSGSNEQFFGPGTRLTVL.

This clonotype came up many times. The chain uses TRBV20-1 and TRBJ2-1; weak D call: TRBD1 (6 bases). Deletions cut 0 bases from V and 5 bases from J, with 17 bases between. The CDR3 has 16 residues. CDR1 is DFQATT, CDR2 SNEGSKA, per germline (reference sequence). This CDR3 reads CSARDPKTGSHNEQFF. In DNA form, the CDR3 reads TGCAGTGCTAGAGATCCAAAAACAGGGTCACACAATGAGCAGTTCTTC.

The rearrangement links TRBV20-1 to TRBJ1-1; D uncertain. CDR1 is DFQATT and CDR2 is SNEGSKA in the germline V gene (reference sequence). The length of the CDR3 is 11 residues. V lost 5 bases, J lost 1 base, and 5 bases lay in between. In DNA, the CDR3 is TGCAGTGCTGCCACGAACACTGAAGCTTTCTTT. As protein: CSAATNTEAFF.

For this clonotype: Since a much larger clone is just one base distant, this may be a read error. The rearrangement links TRBV2 to TRBJ2-3, with TRBD2 identical over 10 bases. The CDR3 is 16 amino acids. The germline CDR1 and CDR2 sequences are SNHLY and FYNNEI. V lost 5 bases, J lost 5 bases, and 10 bases stayed unmatched. The CDR3 DNA sequence: TGTGCCAGCAGTCCGGGGCTAGCGGGAGTTATAGATACGCAGTATTTT. This codes for CASSPGLAGVIDTQYF.

The chain is built from TRBV6-2 or TRBV6-3 and TRBJ2-1, with TRBD1 identical over 9 bases. The CDR3 contains 16 residues. Trimming cost V 4 bases and J 0 bases; bases outside gene matches: 4. Germline V gives CDR1 MNHEY, CDR2 SVGEGT. CDR3 in DNA: TGTGCCAGCAGTTCCCCGGGACAGGGCTCCTACAATGAGCAGTTCTTC. Translating it yields CASSSPGQGSYNEQFF.

This clonotype was detected a few times. This chain links TRBV7-9 with TRBJ2-1, with D perhaps being TRBD1 or TRBD2 (5 bases each). The CDR3 runs to 15 residues. The germline V gene encodes CDR1 SEHNR and CDR2 FQNEAQ (reference sequence). Trimming stripped 4 bases from V and 6 bases from J, with 16 bases between. CDR3 protein: CASSSPRVGGNEQFF. CDR3 DNA sequence: TGTGCCAGCAGCTCACCGCGAGTTGGGGGCAATGAGCAGTTCTTC.

This clonotype came up a few times. The chain recombines TRBV6-2 or TRBV6-3 with TRBJ1-2, with D unclear. V lost 5 bases to trimming and J lost 8 bases, with 21 bases between them. Germline values: CDR1 MNHEY, CDR2 SVGEGT. This CDR3 spans 15 amino acids. This CDR3 is CASSPPTTAWRGYTF. For the CDR3, the DNA is TGTGCCAGCAGTCCCCCGACAACCGCTTGGAGAGGCTACACCTTC.

The V call is TRBV18, the J call TRBJ2-7; D remains ambiguous. The CDR3 extends over 14 amino acids. V shed 0 bases and J shed 3 bases, with 9 bases lying between them. The germline V gene has CDR1 KGHSH and CDR2 LQKENI. The CDR3 DNA reads TGTGCCAGCTCACCACCGGGCGGAGTCTACGAGCAGTACTTC. It yields the protein CASSPPGGVYEQYF.

This clonotype was counted a few times. This chain joins TRBV5-1 and TRBJ2-5; D remains unclear. This CDR3 is 14 amino acids long. V was pared by 2 bases and J by 2 bases, with 10 bases between. CDR1 and CDR2 from the germline V gene are SGHRS and YFSETQ. The CDR3 loop reads CASSFVQLQETQYF. The CDR3 nucleotides read TGCGCCAGCAGCTTCGTCCAGTTACAAGAGACCCAGTACTTC.

This clonotype was seen a single time. This rearrangement joins TRBV7-9 to TRBJ2-7; 8 bases align to TRBD1. The CDR3 is 13 amino acids. V trimming: 5 bases; J trimming: 7 bases; junction bases outside the gene matches: 7. CDR1 is SEHNR and CDR2 is FQNEAQ in the germline V gene (reference sequence). The CDR3 here is CASSPTGVREQYF. The CDR3 region has the DNA TGTGCCAGCAGCCCGACAGGGGTGAGAGAGCAGTACTTC.